This T cell receptor beta chain originates from a study of T-cell memory formation after mild COVID-19. Overall study findings and caveats: Clones contracting across day 15 to 85 had a balanced CD4/CD8 profile; later expanding clones leaned CD4+. The study found contracting CD4+ clones mainly in CM and EM and contracting CD8+ clones in EMRA. The SARS-CoV-2 specificity of second-wave clones reaching peak at day 37 remained unverified.

A single record per CDR3 protein comes from TCRdb applying MiXCR to the 5' RACE reads. The sample records hundreds of thousands of distinct CDR3 sequences, roughly 22% being singletons. This clonotype was observed a handful of times. Antigen unknown. Trimming at V came to 8 bases and at J to 5 bases, leaving 22 bases not matched to a gene. The germline V gene encodes CDR1 SGHRS and CDR2 YFSETQ. There are 18 residues in the CDR3. This TCR was recovered from an adult woman who had mild COVID-19 (a few samples of this study predate the infection). Cell type and time point are not known. The sample taken for sequencing was PBMCs or a T cell subset sorted from them (not recorded which). The gene calls are TRBV5-1 and TRBJ2-3; 8 bases are a match to TRBD1. The CDR3 region has the DNA TGCGCCAGTTCTCTTGGCCTGGCGTCCAGGGGGCTGCAAGATACGCAGTATTTT. As protein: CASSLGLASRGLQDTQYF.